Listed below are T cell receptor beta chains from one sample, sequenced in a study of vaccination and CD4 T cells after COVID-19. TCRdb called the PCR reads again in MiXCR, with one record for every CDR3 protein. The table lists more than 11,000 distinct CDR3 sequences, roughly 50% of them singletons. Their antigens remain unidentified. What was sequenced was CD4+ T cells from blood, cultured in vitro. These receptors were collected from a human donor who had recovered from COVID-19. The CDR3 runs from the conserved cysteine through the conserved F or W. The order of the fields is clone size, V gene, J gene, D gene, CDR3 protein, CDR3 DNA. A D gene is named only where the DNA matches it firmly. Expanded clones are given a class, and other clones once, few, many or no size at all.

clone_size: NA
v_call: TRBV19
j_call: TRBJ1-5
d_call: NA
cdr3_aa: CASSNRFLPQHF
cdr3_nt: TGTGCCAGTAGTAACAGATTTCTACCCCAGCATTTT

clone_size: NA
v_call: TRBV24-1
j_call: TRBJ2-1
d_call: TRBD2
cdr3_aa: CATSETSVGGNEQFF
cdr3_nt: TGTGCCACCAGTGAAACTAGCGTTGGGGGGAATGAGCAGTTCTTC

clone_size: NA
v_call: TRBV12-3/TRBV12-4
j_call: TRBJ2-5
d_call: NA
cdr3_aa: CASSLSGTAGVGKQETQYF
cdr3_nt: TGTGCCAGCAGTTTATCGGGGACCGCTGGAGTTGGGAAACAAGAGACCCAGTACTTC

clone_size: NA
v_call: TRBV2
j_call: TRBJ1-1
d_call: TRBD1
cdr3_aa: CASSHPRDSLNTEAFF
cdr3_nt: TGTGCCAGCAGCCACCCCCGGGACAGCCTCAACACTGAAGCTTTCTTT

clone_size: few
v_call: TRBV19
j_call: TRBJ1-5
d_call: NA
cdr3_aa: CASSRLRFNQPQHF
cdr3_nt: TGTGCCAGTAGTAGGTTACGCTTCAATCAGCCCCAGCATTTT

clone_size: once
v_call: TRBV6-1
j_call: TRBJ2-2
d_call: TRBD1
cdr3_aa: CASRHNRDRGPGELFF
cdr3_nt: TGTGCCAGCAGACACAATAGGGACAGGGGGCCCGGGGAGCTGTTTTTT

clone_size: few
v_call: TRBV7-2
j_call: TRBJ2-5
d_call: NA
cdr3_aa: CASSFGETQYF
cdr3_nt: TGTGCCAGCAGCTTTGGGGAGACCCAGTACTTC

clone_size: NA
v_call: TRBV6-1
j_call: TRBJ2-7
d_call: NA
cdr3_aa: CAIGGDRWVYEQYF
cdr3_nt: TGTGCCATCGGGGGGGACAGGTGGGTCTACGAGCAGTACTTC

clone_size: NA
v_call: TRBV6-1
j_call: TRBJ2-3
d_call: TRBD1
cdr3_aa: CASRIYRGADTQYF
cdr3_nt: TGTGCCAGCCGTATCTACAGGGGGGCAGATACGCAGTATTTT

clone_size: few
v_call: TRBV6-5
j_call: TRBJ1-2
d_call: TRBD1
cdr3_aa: CASSYPGQGYGYTF
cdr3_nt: TGTGCCAGCAGTTACCCGGGACAGGGCTATGGCTACACCTTC

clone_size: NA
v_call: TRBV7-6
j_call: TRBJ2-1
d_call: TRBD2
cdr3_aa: CASSARLAAEQFF
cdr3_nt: TGTGCCAGCAGCGCACGACTAGCGGCTGAGCAGTTCTTC

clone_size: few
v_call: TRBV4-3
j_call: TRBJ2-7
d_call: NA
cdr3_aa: CASSQAHVRTESYEQYF
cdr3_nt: TGCGCCAGCAGCCAAGCCCATGTCCGGACAGAATCCTACGAGCAGTACTTC

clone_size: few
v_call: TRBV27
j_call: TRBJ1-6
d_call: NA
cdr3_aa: CASSLLQRLHNSPLHF
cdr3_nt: TGTGCCAGCAGTTTACTCCAACGTCTCCATAATTCACCCCTCCACTTT

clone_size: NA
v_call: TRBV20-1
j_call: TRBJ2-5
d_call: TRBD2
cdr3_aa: CSAPSGSQETQYF
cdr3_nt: TGCAGTGCTCCTAGCGGGAGCCAAGAGACCCAGTACTTC

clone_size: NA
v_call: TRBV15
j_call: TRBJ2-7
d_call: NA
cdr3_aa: CATSRVEGSRAYEQYF
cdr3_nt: TGTGCCACCAGCAGAGTAGAGGGCTCCAGAGCCTACGAGCAGTACTTC

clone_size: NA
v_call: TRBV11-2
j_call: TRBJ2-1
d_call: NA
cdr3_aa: CASSLDRTRGNEQFF
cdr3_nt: TGTGCCAGCAGCTTAGATAGGACACGGGGCAATGAGCAGTTCTTC

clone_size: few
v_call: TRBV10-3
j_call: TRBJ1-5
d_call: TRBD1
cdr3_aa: CAISAQGAGSNQPQHF
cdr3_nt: TGTGCCATCAGTGCTCAGGGGGCAGGGAGCAATCAGCCCCAGCATTTT

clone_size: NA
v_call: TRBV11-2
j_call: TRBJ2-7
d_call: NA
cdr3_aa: CASSSPSGGQYF
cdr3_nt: TGTGCCAGCAGCTCACCCTCGGGTGGGCAGTACTTC

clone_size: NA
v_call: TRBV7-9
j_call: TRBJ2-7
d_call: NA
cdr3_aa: CASSFKGYEQYF
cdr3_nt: TGTGCCAGCAGCTTTAAAGGGTACGAGCAGTACTTC

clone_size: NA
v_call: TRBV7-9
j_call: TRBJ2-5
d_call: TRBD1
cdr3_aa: CASYGGQGRGETQYF
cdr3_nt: TGTGCCTCCTACGGGGGACAGGGGCGGGGAGAGACCCAGTACTTC

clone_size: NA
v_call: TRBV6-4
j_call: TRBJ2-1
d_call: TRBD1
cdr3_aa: CASSDPGGLVYSEQFF
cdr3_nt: TGTGCCAGCAGTGACCCAGGGGGCCTAGTCTACAGTGAGCAGTTCTTC

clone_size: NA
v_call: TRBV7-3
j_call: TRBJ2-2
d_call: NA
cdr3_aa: CASSLGTGELFF
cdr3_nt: TGTGCCAGCAGCTTAGGGACCGGGGAGCTGTTTTTT

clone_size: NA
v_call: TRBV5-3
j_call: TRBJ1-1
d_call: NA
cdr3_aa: CASSLGGDTEAFF
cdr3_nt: TGTGCCAGCAGCTTGGGCGGGGACACTGAAGCTTTCTTT

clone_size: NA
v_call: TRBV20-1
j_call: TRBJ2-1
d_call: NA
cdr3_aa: CSARDLSGWEYFTDNEQFF
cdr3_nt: TGCAGTGCTAGAGATCTATCCGGGTGGGAGTACTTCACCGACAATGAGCAGTTCTTC

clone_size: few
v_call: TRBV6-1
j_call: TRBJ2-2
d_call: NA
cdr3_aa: CASRRREGTNTGELFF
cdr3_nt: TGTGCCAGCAGGAGGAGAGAGGGCACGAACACCGGGGAGCTGTTTTTT

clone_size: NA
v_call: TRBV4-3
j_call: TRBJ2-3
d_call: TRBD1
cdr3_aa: CASSQAWTGPPTDTQYF
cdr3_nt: TGCGCCAGCAGCCAAGCCTGGACAGGGCCCCCCACAGATACGCAGTATTTT

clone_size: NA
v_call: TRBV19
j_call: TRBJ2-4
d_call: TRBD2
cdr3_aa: CASSISGTSGNIQYF
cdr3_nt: TGTGCCAGTAGTATAAGCGGGACCTCTGGAAACATTCAGTACTTC

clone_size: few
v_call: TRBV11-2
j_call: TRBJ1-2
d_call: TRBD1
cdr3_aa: CASSSYPEHRGPGGYTF
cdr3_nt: TGTGCCAGCAGCTCATACCCGGAGCACAGGGGGCCGGGTGGCTACACCTTC

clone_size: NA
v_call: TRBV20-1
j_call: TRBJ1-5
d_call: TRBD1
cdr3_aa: CSARQGFNLGPQHF
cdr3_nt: TGCAGTGCAAGACAGGGTTTCAACCTGGGGCCCCAGCATTTT

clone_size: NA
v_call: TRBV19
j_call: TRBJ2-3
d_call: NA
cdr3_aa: CASKTHAAASGDTQYF
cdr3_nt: TGTGCCAGTAAGACTCACGCGGCAGCCTCGGGCGATACGCAGTATTTT

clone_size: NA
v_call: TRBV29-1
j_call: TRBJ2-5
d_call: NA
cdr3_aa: CSVSNILQETQYF
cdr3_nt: TGCAGCGTTTCCAATATCCTCCAAGAGACCCAGTACTTC

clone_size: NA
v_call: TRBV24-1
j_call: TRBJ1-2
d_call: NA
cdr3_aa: CATSDQDGDNYGYTF
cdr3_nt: TGTGCCACCAGTGATCAAGACGGGGATAACTATGGCTACACCTTC

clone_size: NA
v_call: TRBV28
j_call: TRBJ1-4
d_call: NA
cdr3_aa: CASRLPRGVSEKLFF
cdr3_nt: TGTGCCAGCAGGCTCCCTAGGGGGGTGAGCGAAAAACTGTTTTTT

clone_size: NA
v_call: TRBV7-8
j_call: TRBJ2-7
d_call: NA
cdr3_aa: CASSGTGLQSYEQYF
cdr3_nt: TGTGCCAGCAGCGGGACCGGACTTCAGTCCTACGAGCAGTACTTC

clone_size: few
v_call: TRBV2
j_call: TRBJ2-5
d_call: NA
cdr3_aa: CASSPAGSFAYF
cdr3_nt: TGTGCCAGCAGTCCCGCCGGGAGCTTTGCGTACTTC

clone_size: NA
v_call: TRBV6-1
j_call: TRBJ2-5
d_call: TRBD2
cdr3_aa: CASSALTSGSAKTQYF
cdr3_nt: TGTGCCAGCAGTGCGTTGACTAGCGGGAGTGCCAAGACCCAGTACTTC

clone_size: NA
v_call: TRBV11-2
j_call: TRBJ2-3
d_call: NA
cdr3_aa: CASSLGQGTSTDTQYF
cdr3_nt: TGTGCCAGCAGCTTAGGTCAGGGAACTAGCACAGATACGCAGTATTTT

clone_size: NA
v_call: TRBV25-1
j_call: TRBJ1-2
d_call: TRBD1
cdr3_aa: CASSSGTGVYGYTF
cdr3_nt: TGTGCCAGCAGCTCCGGGACAGGGGTCTATGGCTACACCTTC

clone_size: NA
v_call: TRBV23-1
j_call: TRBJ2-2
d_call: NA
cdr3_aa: CASRLGQESSYEQYFGPGTGELFF
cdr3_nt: NA

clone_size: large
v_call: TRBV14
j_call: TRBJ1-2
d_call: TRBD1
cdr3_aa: CASSSRQGNLYGYTF
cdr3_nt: TGTGCCAGCAGCTCGAGACAGGGAAACCTCTATGGCTACACCTTC

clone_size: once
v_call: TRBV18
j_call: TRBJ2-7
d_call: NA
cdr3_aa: CASSPDSAYEQYF
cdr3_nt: TGTGCCAGCTCACCAGACTCTGCCTACGAGCAGTACTTC

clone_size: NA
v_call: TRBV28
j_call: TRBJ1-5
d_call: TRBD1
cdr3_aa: CASSSAYRGNQPQHF
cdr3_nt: TGTGCCAGCAGTAGCGCCTACAGGGGGAATCAGCCCCAGCATTTT

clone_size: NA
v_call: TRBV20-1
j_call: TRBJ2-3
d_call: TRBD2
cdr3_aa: CSARTSGGHTTDTQYF
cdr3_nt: TGCAGTGCTAGAACTAGCGGGGGCCATACCACAGATACGCAGTATTTT

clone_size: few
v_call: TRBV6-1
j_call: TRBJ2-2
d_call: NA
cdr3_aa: CASSKGPTPGELFF
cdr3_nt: TGTGCCAGCAGTAAGGGCCCGACACCCGGGGAGCTGTTTTTT

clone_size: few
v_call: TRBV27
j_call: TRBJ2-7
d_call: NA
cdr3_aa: CASRVLSSYEQYF
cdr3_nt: TGTGCCAGCAGGGTACTGAGCTCCTACGAGCAGTACTTC

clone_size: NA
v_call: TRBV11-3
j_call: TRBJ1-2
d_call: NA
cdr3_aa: CASSLGGGTPYGYTF
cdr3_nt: TGTGCCAGCAGCTTAGGGGGTGGGACACCCTATGGCTACACCTTC

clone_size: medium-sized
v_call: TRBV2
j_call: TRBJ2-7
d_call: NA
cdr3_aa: CASTGTTKTKYF
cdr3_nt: TGTGCCAGCACCGGGACAACGAAGACGAAGTACTTC

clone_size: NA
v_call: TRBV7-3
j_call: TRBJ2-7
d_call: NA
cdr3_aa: CASSLQGGGYEQYF
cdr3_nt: TGTGCCAGCAGCTTACAGGGAGGAGGCTACGAGCAGTACTTC

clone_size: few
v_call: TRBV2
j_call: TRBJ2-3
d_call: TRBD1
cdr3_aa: CASSEYRGRKVDTQYF
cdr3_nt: TGTGCCAGCAGTGAATACAGGGGGCGAAAAGTAGATACGCAGTATTTT

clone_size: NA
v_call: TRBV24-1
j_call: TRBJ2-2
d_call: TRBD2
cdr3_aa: CATSDSARGDRTGELFF
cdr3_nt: TGTGCCACCAGTGATTCTGCGCGGGGGGATCGCACCGGGGAGCTGTTTTTT

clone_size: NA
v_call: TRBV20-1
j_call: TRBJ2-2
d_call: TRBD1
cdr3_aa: CSARDPARGQGITGELFF
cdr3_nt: TGCAGTGCTAGAGATCCTGCTCGAGGACAGGGGATCACCGGGGAGCTGTTTTTT

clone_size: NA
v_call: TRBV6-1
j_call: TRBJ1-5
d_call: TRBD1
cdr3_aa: CASSRGTGIGQPQHF
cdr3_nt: TGTGCCAGCAGTCGAGGGACAGGGATTGGTCAGCCCCAGCATTTT

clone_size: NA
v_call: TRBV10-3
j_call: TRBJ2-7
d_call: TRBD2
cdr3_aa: CASSEVAGSYEQYF
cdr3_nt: TGTGCCAGCAGTGAGGTAGCGGGCTCCTACGAGCAGTACTTC

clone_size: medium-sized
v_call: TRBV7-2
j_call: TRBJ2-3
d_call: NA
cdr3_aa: CASSSERTDTQYF
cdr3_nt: TGTGCCAGCAGTAGCGAGCGCACAGATACGCAGTATTTT

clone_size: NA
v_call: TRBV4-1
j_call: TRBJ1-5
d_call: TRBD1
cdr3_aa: CASSHRTIDRASNQPQHF
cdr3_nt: TGCGCCAGCAGCCACCGGACTATTGACAGGGCCAGCAATCAGCCCCAGCATTTT

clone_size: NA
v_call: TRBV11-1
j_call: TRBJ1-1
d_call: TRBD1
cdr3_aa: CASSLGFLQGGAFF
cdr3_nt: TGTGCCAGCAGCCTTGGGTTCTTACAGGGGGGAGCTTTCTTT